A selection of T cell receptor beta chains follows, all from one sample in a study of response to subunit inactivated influenza vaccine. TCRdb re-called the RT-PCR reads with MiXCR, one entry per CDR3 protein. This repertoire shows roughly 670,000 distinct CDR3 sequences, roughly 15% found once; its top ten account for 7.5% to 8%. Sequenced here: PBMCs from blood, sampled approximately 15 days before vaccination. These receptors came from a man aged 50-59 years who received an inactivated influenza vaccine. Each CDR3 is given with its conserved first and last residue. A D gene is named only where the DNA matches it firmly. For some rows the clone size is stated as once, few or many, or as a class when expanded; others skip it.

>TRBJ2-5|.|.|TRBV6-2/TRBV6-3
TGTGCCAGCAGTTCCGAGGTGACCCAGTACTTC
CASSSEVTQYF
>TRBJ2-7|.|few|TRBV28
TGTGCCAGCAGCTTGCCCAAACCACGCCACGAGCAGTACTTC
CASSLPKPRHEQYF
>TRBJ1-5|.|.|TRBV20-1
TGCAGTGCTAGAGAACCGGGACCCCATCAGCCCCAGCATTTT
CSAREPGPHQPQHF
>TRBJ2-1|TRBD2|many|TRBV7-8
TGTGCCAGCAGCTTAGCCCCGGGACTAGCCACACGGGGGGAGCAGTTCTTC
CASSLAPGLATRGEQFF
>TRBJ2-1|TRBD2|.|TRBV27
TGTGCCAGCAGTCTTAGCGGGGGGACGGGGAATGAGCAGTTCTTC
CASSLSGGTGNEQFF
>TRBJ2-2|TRBD2|many|TRBV3-1
TGTGCCAGCAGCCCTAGACTAGCGGGGCTAACCGGGGAGCTGTTTTTT
CASSPRLAGLTGELFF
>TRBJ2-3|.|few|TRBV24-1
TGTGCCACCAGTGATTTTTCACAGGGCCTCCCGAGGGGGCAGTATTTT
CATSDFSQGLPRGQYF
>TRBJ2-1|.|few|TRBV20-1
TGCAGTGCTAGAGATGATCAGGGCCTGGCCTACAATGAGCAGTTCTTC
CSARDDQGLAYNEQFF
>TRBJ2-3|.|.|TRBV7-2
TGTGCCAGCAGCTTAATGCCCACAGATACGCAGTATTTT
CASSLMPTDTQYF
>TRBJ1-4|.|.|TRBV18
TGTGCCAGCTCACCGGATCTGAATGAAAAACTGTTTTTT
CASSPDLNEKLFF
>TRBJ2-1|TRBD2|few|TRBV5-6
TGCGCCACGAAGCGGGGTCGGGTGAATGAGCAGTTCTTC
CATKRGRVNEQFF
>TRBJ1-5|TRBD1|many|TRBV10-3
TGTGCCATCAGTGAGTCAGGGGGCCAAAATCAGCCCCAGCATTTT
CAISESGGQNQPQHF